One and the same sample provided the 22 T cell receptor beta chains below, sequenced in a study of cytomegalovirus exposure and HLA in healthy donors. PCR was performed using 60 Vbeta and 13 Jbeta primers. Libraries were prepared by immunoSEQ multiplex PCR; TCRdb keeps only in-frame clonotypes and omits some of them. The sample lists more than 85,000 clones; about four fifths were seen once. Sample: PBMCs. The receptor set was obtained from a man between 25 and 39 years old in good health and CMV-seronegative.

The gene calls are TRBV27 and TRBJ2-6; D not certain. Germline lookup yields CDR1 MNHEY and CDR2 SMNVEV (reference sequence). Trimming shortened V by 6 bases and J by 3 bases, and 6 bases separated the two germline ends. The CDR3 is 13 residues long. As DNA, the CDR3 is TGTGCCAGCAGGACTTATGGGGCCAACGTCCTGACTTTC. This translates into CASRTYGANVLTF.

This clone showed up just a few times. The chain links TRBV29-1 to TRBJ2-7, with a possible D match to TRBD1 (5 bases). CDR3 size: 12 residues. CDR1 is SQVTM and CDR2 is ANQGSEA in the germline V gene. Trimming shortened V by 7 bases and J by 0 bases, and 10 bases separated the two germline ends. CDR3: CSALDNSYEQYF. The DNA for the CDR3 is TGCAGCGCCTTGGACAACTCCTACGAGCAGTACTTC.

The genes are TRBV5-4 and TRBJ2-3; D unresolved. The CDR3 is 13 residues long. Trimming left V 2 bases short and J 1 base short, with 5 bases between. Germline-derived CDR1 and CDR2 are SGHNT and YYREEE (reference sequence). As DNA, the CDR3 is TGTGCCAGCAGCTTCCCCGGCACAGATACGCAGTATTTT. Its translation: CASSFPGTDTQYF. The full variable domain, rest sourced from reference TRBV5-4 and TRBJ2-3, is ETGVTQSPTHLIKTRGQQVTLRCSSQSGHNTVSWYQQALGQGPQFIFQYYREEENGRGNFPPRFSGLQFPNYSSELNVNALELDDSALYLCASSFPGTDTQYFGPGTRLTVL.

The rearrangement uses TRBV5-1 and TRBJ1-2; weak D call: TRBD1 (6 bases). Germline V gives CDR1 SGHRS, CDR2 YFSETQ. The CDR3 loop spans 17 amino acids. V was clipped by 0 bases and J by 1 base, with 16 bases between them. CDR3 in DNA: TGCGCCAGCAGCTTGGAACCAGAAAGGGGGTATAACTATGGCTACACCTTC. It codes for CASSLEPERGYNYGYTF.

A single count supports this clone. The V call is TRBV28, the J call TRBJ2-5; possibly TRBD1 for D (6 bases). The CDR3 contains 15 residues. The germline CDR1 and CDR2 sequences are MDHEN and SYDVKM. Trimming pared 5 bases from V and 4 bases from J, leaving 17 bases between. In nucleotides, the CDR3 is TGTGCCAGCAGTACCCCCGGTGGGGACACAGAGACCCAGTACTTC. This codes for CASSTPGGDTETQYF.

The V gene is TRBV9, the J gene TRBJ2-2; D is unclear. The CDR3 totals 16 residues. Germline V CDR1 and CDR2: SGDLS, YYNGEE. V lost 4 bases and J 0 bases, leaving 13 bases between the germline ends. The CDR3 sequence is CASSNSMGTNTGELFF. The CDR3 nucleotides are TGTGCCAGCAGCAATTCAATGGGCACGAACACCGGGGAGCTGTTTTTT.

The rearrangement links TRBV9 to TRBJ1-2; the D is unclear. The CDR3 is made up of 15 amino acids. The germline CDR1 and CDR2 sequences are SGDLS and YYNGEE. The V end lost 3 bases, the J end lost 2 bases, and 14 bases lay between the germline ends. DNA for the CDR3: TGTGCCAGCAGCGGAGGTCCACTAAAGAACTATGGCTACACCTTC. It codes for CASSGGPLKNYGYTF.

This chain joins TRBV30 and TRBJ2-2, with D tentatively TRBD2 (7 bases). The V gene lost 1 base and the J gene lost 4 bases, with 13 bases spanning the gap. The CDR3 has 15 amino acids. CDR1 is GTSNPN, CDR2 SVGIG, per germline (reference sequence). CDR3 DNA sequence: TGTGCCTGGAGTGGCGATGGGGGGGCCACCGGGGAGCTGTTTTTT. Translated, it gives CAWSGDGGATGELFF.

J is TRBJ2-5 and V is TRBV18, with D possibly being TRBD1 (6 bases). The CDR3 is 13 residues long. Germline values: CDR1 KGHSH, CDR2 LQKENI. Deletions cut 4 bases from V and 5 bases from J, with 11 bases between. The chain's CDR3 is CASSLNREETQYF. Here the CDR3 DNA reads TGTGCCAGCTCACTTAACAGGGAGGAGACCCAGTACTTC.

The chain has TRBV19 and TRBJ2-3, with D possibly being TRBD1 (6 bases). Trimming cost V 7 bases and J 2 bases, with 13 bases left between them. This CDR3 has 14 residues. The V gene's germline CDR1 is LNHDA and CDR2 SQIVND (reference sequence). The CDR3 loop is CASKGGIITDTQYF. DNA of the CDR3: TGTGCCAGTAAAGGGGGAATTATCACAGATACGCAGTATTTT. Based on the CDR3 plus reference TRBV19 and TRBJ2-3, the full variable domain is DGGITQSPKYLFRKEGQNVTLSCEQNLNHDAMYWYRQDPGQGLRLIYYSQIVNDFQKGDIAEGYSVSREKKESFPLTVTSAQKNPTAFYLCASKGGIITDTQYFGPGTRLTVL.

This chain links TRBV6-1 with TRBJ2-1; no clear D gene. Trimming left V 6 bases short and J 7 bases short, with 10 bases between. The CDR3 is made up of 12 amino acids. CDR1 and CDR2 from the germline V gene are MNHNS and SASEGT. The CDR3 region is CASSPLRNEQFF. CDR3 sequence (DNA): TGTGCCAGCAGCCCTTTGAGGAATGAGCAGTTCTTC.

The chain carries TRBV6-1 and TRBJ2-3, with TRBD2 matching over 10 bases. Unmatched junction bases numbered 9, after V lost 4 bases and J lost 2 bases. Germline CDR1 is MNHNS and CDR2 is SASEGT. The length of the CDR3 is 17 residues. The CDR3 protein is CASSGSLAGAYTDTQYF. The CDR3 DNA reads as TGTGCCAGCAGTGGCTCTCTAGCGGGGGCATACACAGATACGCAGTATTTT.

The J gene is TRBJ2-5, the V gene TRBV7-9; no firm D call. V was shortened by 1 base and J by 4 bases, with 4 bases between the two germline ends. Germline V gives CDR1 SEHNR, CDR2 FQNEAQ (reference sequence). The CDR3 runs to 12 residues. The CDR3 DNA reads TGTGCCAGCAGCTTAGGACTAGAGACCCAGTACTTC. This codes for CASSLGLETQYF.

The V gene is TRBV5-8, the J gene TRBJ2-5; TRBD2 matches 12 bases. Per germline, CDR1 SGHTS and CDR2 YDEGEE. The J segment lost 7 bases and the V segment lost 4 bases, leaving 5 bases of the junction unmatched. CDR3 length: 14 residues. CDR3 in amino acids: CASSDPSGGGTQYF. Written as DNA, the CDR3 is TGTGCCAGCAGCGATCCTAGCGGGGGGGGGACCCAGTACTTC.

The sample holds one count of this clone. The chain couples TRBV30 to TRBJ2-1; D not certain. Trimming stripped 0 bases from V and 7 bases from J, with 7 bases between. Germline V gene data show CDR1 as GTSNPN and CDR2 as SVGIG (reference sequence). The CDR3 is made up of 12 amino acids. This CDR3 is CAWSVRGNEQFF. CDR3 bases: TGTGCCTGGAGTGTACGAGGAAATGAGCAGTTCTTC. The whole variable domain, remainder taken from reference TRBV30 and TRBJ2-1, is SQTIHQWPATLVQPVGSPLSLECTVEGTSNPNLYWYRQAAGRGLQLLFYSVGIGQISSEVPQNLSASRPQDRQFILSSKKLLLSDSGFYLCAWSVRGNEQFFGPGTRLTVL.

This chain links TRBV2 with TRBJ1-5; D might be TRBD1 (6 bases). In germline, CDR1 is SNHLY, CDR2 FYNNEI. The CDR3 is 14 amino acids. Deletions cut 2 bases from V and 4 bases from J, with 9 bases between. The CDR3 region is CASSEQGQNQPQHF. The CDR3 DNA follows: TGTGCCAGCAGTGAACAGGGGCAAAATCAGCCCCAGCATTTT. Based on the CDR3 plus reference TRBV2 and TRBJ1-5, the full variable domain is EPEVTQTPSHQVTQMGQEVILRCVPISNHLYFYWYRQILGQKVEFLVSFYNNEISEKSEIFDDQFSVERPDGSNFTLKIRSTKLEDSAMYFCASSEQGQNQPQHFGDGTRLSIL.

The chain employs TRBV6-1 and TRBJ1-5; unclear D gene. V was shortened by 7 bases and J by 4 bases, with 14 bases between the two germline ends. The CDR3 sequence is 14 residues long. Germline CDR1 reads MNHNS; CDR2 reads SASEGT. The CDR3 sequence: CASKMAGQNQPQHF. The DNA for the CDR3 is TGTGCCAGCAAGATGGCAGGCCAAAATCAGCCCCAGCATTTT.

The chain is built from TRBV5-1 and TRBJ2-3, with 9 positions matching TRBD2. Germline values: CDR1 SGHRS, CDR2 YFSETQ. After removal of 6 bases from V and 6 bases from J, the junction contained 11 bases not matched to a gene. CDR3 length: 15 amino acids. The chain's CDR3 is CASTDSGSMVDTQYF. The CDR3 DNA reads TGCGCCAGCACGGATAGCGGGAGTATGGTGGATACGCAGTATTTT.

The chain joins TRBV4-3 to TRBJ2-3; D is perhaps TRBD1 (6 bases). Trimming removed 1 base from V and 2 bases from J, with 10 bases in between. CDR3 length: 15 residues. CDR1 and CDR2 (germline): LGHNA, YSLEER. CDR3 loop: CASSQATGTTDTQYF. The DNA of the CDR3 is TGCGCCAGCAGCCAAGCTACAGGGACCACAGATACGCAGTATTTT.

This chain joins TRBV15 and TRBJ1-3, with 7 bases identical to TRBD1. This CDR3 spans 15 amino acids. Germline V gene lookup returns CDR1 LNHNV and CDR2 YYDKDF (reference sequence). V shed 2 bases, J shed 2 bases, and the junction held 3 bases outside the gene matches. DNA for the CDR3: TGTGCCACCAGCAGAATACAGGGGACTGGAAACACCATATATTTT. Translation gives CATSRIQGTGNTIYF.

The chain employs TRBV10-3 and TRBJ1-4; D remains ambiguous. This CDR3 has 9 amino acids. Per the germline V gene, CDR1 is ENHRY and CDR2 is SYGVKD. Deletions cut 10 bases from V and 6 bases from J, with 3 bases between. CDR3 bases: TGTGCCACCTATGAAAAACTGTTTTTT. Translation gives CATYEKLFF.

The rearrangement links TRBV5-1 to TRBJ1-3; possibly TRBD1 for D (5 bases). The CDR3 is made up of 16 amino acids. Germline lookup yields CDR1 SGHRS and CDR2 YFSETQ. Trimming cost V 4 bases and J 0 bases, with 14 bases left between them. The DNA of the CDR3 is TGCGCCAGCAGCAGGGGCCCCGCGAACTCTGGAAACACCATATATTTT. Encoded protein: CASSRGPANSGNTIYF.